Listed here are 27 T cell receptor beta chains from one sample, sequenced in a study of tissue T cells after allogeneic stem cell transplantation. Time point meaning: mouse harvest day 14 after allogeneic transplant. Each mouse received 10^7 T-cell-depleted marrow cells plus 10^6 splenic CD5+ T cells by tail vein. Profiled with immunoSEQ multiplex PCR; TCRdb holds only in-frame clones, not every one. The sample includes more than 4,000 clones, more than 45% of them seen just once. Sample: lymph node tissue. These receptors all stem from a female BALB/c mouse given C57BL/6 T cells with graft-versus-host disease after an allogeneic hematopoietic cell transplant.

A word on this clone: Here the gene names and germline are mouse. The read falls 1 residue short of the CDR3 end, and the missing part is taken from the germline J gene. V and J are TRBV3 and TRBJ2-2; the D gene is possibly TRBD1 (6 bases). The CDR3 has 15 amino acids. The germline V gene has CDR1 SNHLY and CDR2 FYNGKV (reference sequence). Trimming removed 1 base at V and 5 bases at J, with 11 bases between. The sequenced CDR3 bases are TGTGCCAGCAGCTTAGACCAGGGGTGGACCGGGCAGCTCTAC. Translation: CASSLDQGWTGQLY. The complete CDR3 sequence is CASSLDQGWTGQLYF.

This clone was seen a handful of times. Gene names are mouse gene names. The CDR3 end falls 1 residue outside the read, so it is completed with the germline J gene. V is TRBV19 and J is TRBJ2-7, with 10 bases aligning to TRBD2. The trim removed 0 bases at V and 4 bases at J, leaving 4 bases unmatched. Per germline, CDR1 FNHDT and CDR2 SITEND (reference sequence). The CDR3 runs to 15 residues. This CDR3 is CASSIAGTGVYEQYF. Incomplete CDR3 DNA: TGTGCCAGCAGTATAGCTGGGACTGGGGTGTATGAACAGTAC.

Turning to this clone: Each gene name is a mouse one. The read comes to an end 1 residue before the CDR3 does, leaving the germline J gene to fill in the end. V gene TRBV26 combines with J gene TRBJ1-6; 7 bases map to TRBD1. TRBJ1-6 is an open reading frame whose function is uncertain. Looked up from germline, CDR1 is KGHPV and CDR2 is FQNQEV (reference sequence). The V gene end was trimmed by 6 bases and the J gene end by 2 bases; junction bases not matched to a gene: 4. There are 15 residues in the CDR3. The CDR3 region is CASSPGGPYNSPLYF. CDR3 DNA, as far as it was read: TGTGCCAGCAGCCCAGGGGGGCCCTATAATTCGCCCCTCTAC.

With respect to this clone: The gene symbols are mouse symbols. The observed sequence ends 1 residue before the CDR3 terminus, with the missing tail filled in from the germline J gene. The rearrangement joins TRBV26 to TRBJ2-5; D may correspond to TRBD1 or TRBD2 (6 bases each). V dropped 0 bases and J dropped 6 bases, with 10 bases sitting between them. The CDR3 is made up of 14 amino acids. Germline CDR1 KGHPV, CDR2 FQNQEV (reference sequence). The CDR3 loop reads CASSLSGGWDTQYF. The CDR3 DNA, read in part, is TGTGCCAGCAGTCTGTCTGGGGGCTGGGACACCCAGTAC.

Within the sample, this clone is medium-sized. Gene names denote mouse genes. CDR3 bases read: TGTGCCAGCAGTCTGCAGGGGGTGAGTGCAGAAACGCTGTAT. Translated: CASSLQGVSAETLY. The full CDR3 reads CASSLQGVSAETLYF. This chain connects TRBV26 to TRBJ2-3, with TRBD1 matching over 7 bases. With the read ending 1 residue before the CDR3 end, the germline J gene is used to fill in that end. The germline V gene encodes CDR1 KGHPV and CDR2 FQNQEV (reference sequence). The CDR3 is 15 amino acids. After removal of 2 bases from V and 0 bases from J, the junction contained 2 bases not matched to a gene.

This clone is medium-sized. The gene names given are mouse names. The CDR3 goes on 1 residue after the read ends, and that part is filled in from the germline J gene. This rearrangement joins TRBV19 to TRBJ2-7, with D possibly being TRBD1 or TRBD2 (5 bases each). V was shortened by 2 bases and J by 0 bases, with 9 bases between the two germline ends. CDR3 length: 14 residues. Per the germline V gene, CDR1 is FNHDT and CDR2 is SITEND (reference sequence). The CDR3 here is CASSMGVSSYEQYF. The CDR3 bases that were read are TGTGCCAGCAGTATGGGGGTCAGCTCCTATGAACAGTAC.

Turning to this clone: Genes here carry mouse names. With the read ending 1 residue before the CDR3 end, the germline J gene is used to fill in that end. The genes are TRBV12-1 and TRBJ2-3; D gene unclear. CDR3 length: 14 amino acids. V lost 2 bases to trimming and J lost 1 base, with 9 bases between them. In germline, CDR1 is SGHSN, CDR2 HYEKVE. The CDR3 region is CASSRFVGAETLYF. The CDR3 DNA, read in part, is TGTGCCAGCTCTCGTTTCGTGGGTGCAGAAACGCTGTAT.

Comment on this clone: Mouse names are used for the genes. The read ends 1 residue shy of where the CDR3 ends; the end is completed using the germline J gene. The rearrangement links TRBV14 to TRBJ1-2, with D possibly being TRBD1 (6 bases). The germline V and J ends were trimmed by 5 bases and 0 bases, with 8 bases remaining between them. This CDR3 comprises 13 residues. Looked up from germline, CDR1 is SGHDT and CDR2 is FRDEAV. The DNA read from the CDR3 is TGTGCCAGCAGCCGGACAGCAAACTCCGACTACACC. Amino acids: CASSRTANSDYT. The whole CDR3 sequence reads CASSRTANSDYTF.

This clone showed up just a few times. Gene names denote mouse genes. The read comes to an end 1 residue before the CDR3 does, leaving the germline J gene to fill in the end. This sequence joins TRBV16 and TRBJ2-2, with 9 bases aligning to TRBD2. J gave up 1 base and V 2 bases, and 2 bases lay outside the gene matches. The CDR3 loop spans 16 amino acids. Germline loops: CDR1 SGHSA, CDR2 FRNQAP. The covered CDR3 bases are TGTGCAAGCAGCTTAAGGACTGGGGTAAACACCGGGCAGCTCTAC. Translated, it gives CASSLRTGVNTGQLY. The entire CDR3 protein is CASSLRTGVNTGQLYF.

Concerning this clone itself: Gene and germline names: mouse. The CDR3 reads CASSPDWGGGTQYF. The CDR3 DNA, read in part, is TGTGCCAGCTCTCCCGACTGGGGGGGCGGCACCCAGTAC. The chain employs TRBV12-2 and TRBJ2-5; 12 bases match TRBD2. The sequenced fragment ends 1 residue before the CDR3 boundary, so the rest is inferred from the germline J gene. This CDR3 is 14 amino acids long. Germline values: CDR1 SGHLS, CDR2 HYDKME. Trimming took 2 bases from V and 8 from J; bases not matched to a gene: 4.

A word on this clone: Germline and genes here are mouse. The read is 1 residue too short to cover the CDR3 end, so that end is filled in from the germline J gene. V is TRBV5 and J is TRBJ1-6, with D uncertain. TRBJ1-6 falls under the ORF class, with uncertain function. The CDR3 contains 14 residues. Germline CDR1 and CDR2: LGHNA and YNLKQL (reference sequence). Trimming stripped 0 bases from V and 7 bases from J, with 7 bases between. The DNA read from the CDR3 is TGTGCCAGCAGCCAAGAAAAGGAGAATTCGCCCCTCTAC. This codes for CASSQEKENSPLY. The complete CDR3 sequence is CASSQEKENSPLYF.

The sample holds a few counts of this clone. Germline and genes here are mouse. Read sequence stops 1 residue before the CDR3 end, and the germline J gene provides the missing end. The V gene is TRBV12-2, the J gene TRBJ2-3; D may be TRBD2 (6 bases). Germline V gene sequence: CDR1 SGHLS, CDR2 HYDKME. The CDR3 has 13 amino acids. Trimming took off 0 bases at V and 3 bases at J, with 6 bases between the two ends. CDR3 DNA (partial): TGTGCCAGCTCTCTCTGGGGGGCAGAAACGCTGTAT. Residues: CASSLWGAETLY. The whole CDR3 is CASSLWGAETLYF. Together with reference TRBV12-2 and TRBJ2-3, the CDR3 gives the full variable domain: NSGVVQSPRYIIKGKGERSILKCIPISGHLSVAWYQQTQGQELKFFIQHYDKMERDKGNLPSRFSVQQFDDYHSEMNMSALELEDSAVYFCASSLWGAETLYFGSGTRLTVL.

A remark on this clone: The gene names given are mouse names. Read sequence stops 1 residue before the CDR3 end, and the germline J gene provides the missing end. The chain employs TRBV5 and TRBJ2-4, with 7 bases matching TRBD2. This CDR3 region has 16 residues. Germline-derived CDR1 and CDR2 are LGHNA and YNLKQL (reference sequence). V trimming: 1 base; J trimming: 0 bases; junction bases outside the gene matches: 4. The sequenced part of the CDR3 DNA is TGTGCCAGCAGCCAAGTTCTGGGGGTTAGTCAAAACACCTTGTAC. It translates to CASSQVLGVSQNTLY. The whole CDR3 protein reads CASSQVLGVSQNTLYF.

In its sample, this clone ranks as medium-sized (0.01 to 0.1%). Mouse gene names and germline throughout. The CDR3 is cut off 1 residue early in the read; its end comes from the germline J gene. The chain employs TRBV2 and TRBJ1-5; 9 nucleotides align to TRBD1. This CDR3 contains 15 residues. The junction had 2 bases not matched to a gene; V was cut back by 3 bases and J by 2 bases. CDR1 and CDR2 (germline): LGHNA, YSYQKL. The CDR3 reads CASSHRDRDNQAPLF. The covered CDR3 bases are TGTGCCAGCAGCCACCGGGACAGGGACAACCAGGCTCCGCTT.

In regard to this clone: Any gene name here is a mouse gene name. Read data end 1 residue before the CDR3 end; the end is taken from the germline J gene. The V call is TRBV26, the J call TRBJ2-3, with D perhaps assigned TRBD1 or TRBD2 (5 bases each). Trimming stripped 4 bases from V and 0 bases from J, with 5 bases between. Germline-derived CDR1 and CDR2 are KGHPV and FQNQEV (reference sequence). The CDR3 spans 13 residues. CDR3 bases read: TGTGCCAGCAGTCGGGGGAGTGCAGAAACGCTGTAT. The encoded protein is CASSRGSAETLY. The entire CDR3 protein reads CASSRGSAETLYF.

In regard to this clone: Mouse germline and gene names are used. The read halts 1 residue ahead of the CDR3 end, with the missing end drawn from the germline J gene. The chain has TRBV4 and TRBJ2-7; D not certain. CDR1 and CDR2 (germline): LGHDT, YNNKQL (reference sequence). V gave up 4 bases and J gave up 4 bases, with 5 bases separating them. The CDR3 length is 11 residues. The CDR3 bases that were read are TGTGCCAGCAGCTTTCTATATGAACAGTAC. Translated, it gives CASSFLYEQY. The complete CDR3 reads CASSFLYEQYF.

On this clone: Gene and germline names: mouse. The DNA ends 1 residue before the CDR3 does, and the rest of the CDR3 is filled in from the germline J gene. The chain carries TRBV26 and TRBJ1-4, with TRBD1 matching over 7 bases. Germline CDR1 and CDR2: KGHPV and FQNQEV (reference sequence). CDR3 length: 14 amino acids. Trimming cost V 4 bases and J 7 bases; bases outside gene matches: 6. CDR3 region: CASSPGQWTERLFF. Incomplete CDR3 DNA: TGTGCCAGCAGTCCGGGACAGTGGACCGAAAGATTATTT.

As concerns this clone: The listed genes are named as in mouse. The sequenced fragment ends 1 residue before the CDR3 boundary, so the rest is inferred from the germline J gene. V usage is TRBV13-2 and J usage is TRBJ2-1; TRBD1 matches 8 bases. Per germline, CDR1 NNHNN and CDR2 SYGAGS (reference sequence). The CDR3 loop spans 15 amino acids. Unmatched junction bases numbered 3, after V lost 3 bases and J lost 1 base. Here the CDR3 reads CASGGTGWNYAEQFF. The sequenced part of the CDR3 DNA is TGTGCCAGCGGTGGGACAGGGTGGAACTATGCTGAGCAGTTC.

Of note for this clone: Gene and germline names: mouse. Read coverage stops 1 residue before the CDR3 terminus; the germline J gene supplies the remainder. The chain has TRBV12-1 and TRBJ2-5; 7 bases match TRBD1. Looked up from germline, CDR1 is SGHSN and CDR2 is HYEKVE. V was clipped by 0 bases and J by 6 bases; unmatched bases: 5. CDR3 length: 14 amino acids. The CDR3 loop reads CASSLDRAGDTQYF. The CDR3 DNA, read in part, is TGTGCCAGCTCTCTCGACAGGGCAGGGGACACCCAGTAC.

Comments on this clone: Genes and germline are mouse. Read data end 1 residue before the CDR3 end; the end is taken from the germline J gene. J is TRBJ1-1 and V is TRBV16; TRBD1 matches at 10 bases. The CDR3 totals 14 residues. The junction had 5 bases not matched to a gene; V was cut back by 6 bases and J by 4 bases. CDR1 is SGHSA and CDR2 is FRNQAP in the germline V gene. CDR3 DNA, as far as it was read: TGTGCAAGCAGTCTCGACAGGGGGCGCACAGAAGTCTTC. Its translation: CASSLDRGRTEVF. The complete CDR3 reads CASSLDRGRTEVFF.

Remarks on this clone: The gene names here belong to mouse. Coverage ceases 1 residue before the CDR3 finishes, and the germline J gene fills in the end. The rearrangement joins TRBV19 to TRBJ1-2; TRBD1 is a possible D gene (6 bases). V was cut by 1 base and J by 2 bases, with 12 bases left in between. Germline V gives CDR1 FNHDT, CDR2 SITEND (reference sequence). This CDR3 region has 15 residues. CDR3 DNA, as far as it was read: TGTGCCAGCAGTATAAGGAACAGGGCTAACTCCGACTACACC. Its protein product is CASSIRNRANSDYT. The full CDR3 reads CASSIRNRANSDYTF.

Note on this clone: Genes here carry mouse names. The read terminates 1 residue before the CDR3 end, so the remaining end is supplied by the germline J gene. V gene TRBV4 combines with J gene TRBJ1-5; D remains ambiguous. This CDR3 is 13 amino acids long. Germline V lookup: CDR1 LGHDT, CDR2 YNNKQL (reference sequence). The V end lost 4 bases, the J end lost 5 bases, and 9 bases lay between the germline ends. CDR3 DNA, as far as it was read: TGTGCCAGCAGCTCAACACTCCACCAGGCTCCGCTT. It translates to CASSSTLHQAPL. The full CDR3 is CASSSTLHQAPLF.

A word on this clone: Mouse gene names apply. The read is 1 residue too short to cover the CDR3 end, so that end is filled in from the germline J gene. The chain carries TRBV26 and TRBJ2-1; 7 bases line up with TRBD1. The CDR3 runs to 13 residues. Germline assignment: CDR1 KGHPV and CDR2 FQNQEV (reference sequence). V was clipped by 6 bases and J by 7 bases; unmatched bases: 6. CDR3 region: CASSRQGRAEQFF. Partial CDR3 DNA: TGTGCCAGCAGCCGACAGGGTAGGGCTGAGCAGTTC. The full variable domain, its missing parts supplied by reference TRBV26 and TRBJ2-1, is NSKVIQTPRYLVKGQGQKAKMRCIPEKGHPVVFWYQQNKNNEFKFLINFQNQEVLQQIDMTEKRFSAECPSNSPCSLEIQSSEAGDSALYLCASSRQGRAEQFFGPGTRLTVL.

Remarks on this clone: The gene names here belong to mouse. The sequenced fragment ends 1 residue before the CDR3 boundary, so the rest is inferred from the germline J gene. The genes are TRBV13-1 and TRBJ2-7; D remains ambiguous. CDR1 and CDR2 from the germline V gene are NSHNY and SYGAGN. Trimming left V 2 bases short and J 9 bases short, with 9 bases between. CDR3 length: 11 amino acids. CDR3 sequence: CASSDASGQYF. Partial CDR3 DNA: TGTGCCAGCAGTGACGCTTCGGGACAGTAC.

As to this clone: Here the gene names and germline are mouse. The sequence runs out 1 residue before the end of the CDR3; the remainder is reconstructed from the germline J gene. V gene TRBV15 combines with J gene TRBJ2-1; 10 bases match TRBD2. Germline CDR1 is SGHND and CDR2 is FRSKSL. The J segment lost 5 bases and the V segment lost 6 bases, leaving 4 bases of the junction unmatched. The CDR3 covers 14 residues. The sequenced part of the CDR3 DNA is TGTGCCAGCAGCGTCGGGACTGGGGATGCTGAGCAGTTC. Its translation is CASSVGTGDAEQF. The whole CDR3 protein is CASSVGTGDAEQFF.

There are a few counts of this clone. These gene names are mouse names. The read is 1 residue too short to cover the CDR3 end, so that end is filled in from the germline J gene. The rearrangement links TRBV5 to TRBJ2-1; D possibly corresponds to TRBD2 (5 bases). CDR1 is LGHNA, CDR2 YNLKQL, per germline (reference sequence). The germline V and J ends were trimmed by 4 bases and 0 bases, with 7 bases remaining between them. The CDR3 length is 14 residues. The part of the CDR3 DNA that was read is TGTGCCAGCAGCCCTGGGTATAACTATGCTGAGCAGTTC. Translated, it gives CASSPGYNYAEQF. The entire CDR3 sequence reads CASSPGYNYAEQFF.

Notes on this clone: The gene names here belong to mouse. With the read ending 1 residue before the CDR3 end, the germline J gene is used to fill in that end. V and J are TRBV3 and TRBJ1-4, with TRBD1 matching 7 bases. CDR3 length: 15 residues. The germline gives CDR1 SNHLY, CDR2 FYNGKV (reference sequence). Trimming at V came to 0 bases and at J to 2 bases, leaving 0 bases not matched to a gene. The part of the CDR3 DNA that was read is TGTGCCAGCAGCTTAGCAGGGGGCTCCAACGAAAGATTATTT. This codes for CASSLAGGSNERLF. From start to end, the CDR3 is CASSLAGGSNERLFF.